The entry that follows covers one T cell receptor beta chain sequence. Antigen: not known. An end of the junction does not agree with germline; a read error may underlie this. This entry comes from a study of molecular identifiers for immune sequencing clone quantification. The overall study: In replicates, RNA from roughly 21,000 or 96,000 naive CD8 cells was divided five ways and four parts were sequenced. Study-wide results and caveats: Clones above 20 RNA copies held over 99% of effector molecules, under 1% in naive cells.

CDR3 length equals 15 residues. Germline V gene lookup returns CDR1 SNHLY and CDR2 FYNNEI. TCRdb passed the PCR reads through MiXCR, listing each CDR3 protein once. The table shows about 630,000 distinct CDR3 sequences, with around 25% occurring only once. This receptor was taken from a human donor in good health. Some libraries in this study had Jurkat cell RNA spiked in. Sequenced sample: naive CD8+ T cells from blood, with Jurkat cell RNA spiked in. As to subset: FACS-sorted CD8+CD4-CCR7+CD45RA+ naive T cells. V usage is TRBV2 and J usage is TRBJ1-1, with unresolved D. The CDR3 is CASSEGGEMNTEALF. The CDR3 DNA follows: TGTGCCAGCAGTGAAGGGGGAGAGATGAACACTGAAGCTCTCTTT.